This T cell receptor beta chain was recorded in a study of cytomegalovirus exposure and HLA in healthy donors. PCR involved 60 Vbeta and 13 Jbeta primers. Using immunoSEQ multiplex PCR, the repertoire was profiled, and TCRdb retains in-frame clones only, with some absent. The sample lists about 140,000 clones, approximately 67% occurring once. A note on this clone: Its antigen is as yet unknown.

Germline V lookup: CDR1 SGHVS, CDR2 FQNEAQ. V was clipped by 1 base and J by 3 bases, with 17 bases between them. CDR3 length equals 17 residues. General study findings and limits: Cytomegalovirus status was reportedly diagnosed by the classifier with high sensitivity and specificity.

The source material was PBMCs. The TCR comes from an older woman in good health and CMV-seronegative. The rearrangement links TRBV7-8 to TRBJ2-3; possibly TRBD2 for D (7 bases). CDR3 protein: CASSLDLGGGGTDTQYF. CDR3 DNA sequence: TGTGCCAGCAGCTTAGATCTCGGGGGCGGGGGAACAGATACGCAGTATTTT.